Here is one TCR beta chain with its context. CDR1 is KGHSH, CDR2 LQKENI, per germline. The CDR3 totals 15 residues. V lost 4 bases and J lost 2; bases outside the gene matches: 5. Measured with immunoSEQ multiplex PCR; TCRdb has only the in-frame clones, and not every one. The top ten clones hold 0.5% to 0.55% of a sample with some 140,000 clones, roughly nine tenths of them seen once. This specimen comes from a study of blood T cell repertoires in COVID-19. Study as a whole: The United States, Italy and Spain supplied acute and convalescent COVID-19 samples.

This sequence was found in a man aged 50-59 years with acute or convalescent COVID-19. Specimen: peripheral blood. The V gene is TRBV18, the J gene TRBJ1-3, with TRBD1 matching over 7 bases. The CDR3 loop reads CASSLTTGAGNTIYF. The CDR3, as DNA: TGTGCCAGCTCACTTACCACAGGGGCTGGAAACACCATATATTTT.